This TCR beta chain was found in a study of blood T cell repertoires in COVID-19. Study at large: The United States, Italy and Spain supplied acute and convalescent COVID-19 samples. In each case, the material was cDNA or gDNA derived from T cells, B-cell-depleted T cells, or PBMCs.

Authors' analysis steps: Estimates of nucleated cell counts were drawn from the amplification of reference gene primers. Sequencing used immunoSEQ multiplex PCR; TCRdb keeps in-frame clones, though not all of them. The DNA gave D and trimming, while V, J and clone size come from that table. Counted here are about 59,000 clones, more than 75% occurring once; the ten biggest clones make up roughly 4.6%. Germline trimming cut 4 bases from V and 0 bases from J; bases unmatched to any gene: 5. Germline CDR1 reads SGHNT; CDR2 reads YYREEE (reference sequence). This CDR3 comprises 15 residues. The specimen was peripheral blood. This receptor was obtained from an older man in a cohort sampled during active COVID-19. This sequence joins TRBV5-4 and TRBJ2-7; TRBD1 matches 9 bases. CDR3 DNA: TGTGCCAGCAGCCAATCGACAGGGGGCTCCTACGAGCAGTACTTC. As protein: CASSQSTGGSYEQYF.